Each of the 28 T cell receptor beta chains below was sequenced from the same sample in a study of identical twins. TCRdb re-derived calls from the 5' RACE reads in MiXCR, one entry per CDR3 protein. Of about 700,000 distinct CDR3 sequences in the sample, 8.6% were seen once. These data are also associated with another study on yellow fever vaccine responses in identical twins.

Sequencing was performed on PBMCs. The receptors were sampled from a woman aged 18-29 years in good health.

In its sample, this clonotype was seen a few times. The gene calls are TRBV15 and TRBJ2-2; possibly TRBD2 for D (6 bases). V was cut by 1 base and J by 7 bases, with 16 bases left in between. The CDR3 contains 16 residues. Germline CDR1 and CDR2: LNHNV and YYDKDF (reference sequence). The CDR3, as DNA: TGTGCCACCAGCAGAGTCGGGAGCAGGGTAGACGGGGAGCTGTTTTTT. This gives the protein CATSRVGSRVDGELFF.

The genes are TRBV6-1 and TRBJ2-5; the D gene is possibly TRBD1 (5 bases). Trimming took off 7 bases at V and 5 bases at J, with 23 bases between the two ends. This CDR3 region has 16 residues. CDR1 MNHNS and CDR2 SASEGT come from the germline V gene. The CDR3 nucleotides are TGTGCCAGCAATCCCGTGGCTCCAGGGCTTGGGGAGACCCAGTACTTC. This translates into CASNPVAPGLGETQYF.

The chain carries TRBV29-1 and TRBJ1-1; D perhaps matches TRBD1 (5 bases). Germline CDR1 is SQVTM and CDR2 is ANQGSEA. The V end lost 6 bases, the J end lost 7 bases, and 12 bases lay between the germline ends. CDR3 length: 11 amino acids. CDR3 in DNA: TGCAGCGTGGGGACTCCCGTTGAAGCTTTCTTT. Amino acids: CSVGTPVEAFF.

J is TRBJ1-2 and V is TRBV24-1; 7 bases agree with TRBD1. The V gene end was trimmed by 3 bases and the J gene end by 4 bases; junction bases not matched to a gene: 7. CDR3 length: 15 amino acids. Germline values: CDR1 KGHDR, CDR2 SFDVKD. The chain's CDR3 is CATSDRQGGVYGYTF. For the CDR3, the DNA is TGTGCCACCAGTGATCGTCAGGGGGGAGTCTATGGCTACACCTTC.

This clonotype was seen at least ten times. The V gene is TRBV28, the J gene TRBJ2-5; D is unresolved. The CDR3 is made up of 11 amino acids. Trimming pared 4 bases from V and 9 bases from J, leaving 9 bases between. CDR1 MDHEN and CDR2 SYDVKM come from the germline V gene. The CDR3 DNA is TGTGCCAGCAGTTCCCTAAGAGCCCAGTACTTC. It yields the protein CASSSLRAQYF.

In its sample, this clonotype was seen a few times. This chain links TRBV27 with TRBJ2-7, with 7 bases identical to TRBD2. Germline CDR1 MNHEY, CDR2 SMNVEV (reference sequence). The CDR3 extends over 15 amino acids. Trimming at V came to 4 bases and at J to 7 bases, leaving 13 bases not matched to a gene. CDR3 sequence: CASSSTTSWIGEQYF. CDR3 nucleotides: TGTGCCAGCAGTTCGACGACTAGCTGGATAGGGGAGCAGTACTTC.

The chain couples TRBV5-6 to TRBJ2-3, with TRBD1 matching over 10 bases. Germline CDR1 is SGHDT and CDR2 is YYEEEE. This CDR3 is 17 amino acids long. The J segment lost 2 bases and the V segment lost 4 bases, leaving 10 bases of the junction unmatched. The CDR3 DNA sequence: TGTGCCAGCAGCCCTCCCTTCGACAGGGGGCCCACAGATACGCAGTATTTT. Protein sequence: CASSPPFDRGPTDTQYF.

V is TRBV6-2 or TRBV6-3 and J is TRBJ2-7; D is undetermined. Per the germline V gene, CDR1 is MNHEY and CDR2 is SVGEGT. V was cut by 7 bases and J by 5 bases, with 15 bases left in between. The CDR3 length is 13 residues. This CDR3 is CASTVRPPHEQYF. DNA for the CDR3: TGTGCCAGCACAGTCAGGCCGCCCCACGAGCAGTACTTC.

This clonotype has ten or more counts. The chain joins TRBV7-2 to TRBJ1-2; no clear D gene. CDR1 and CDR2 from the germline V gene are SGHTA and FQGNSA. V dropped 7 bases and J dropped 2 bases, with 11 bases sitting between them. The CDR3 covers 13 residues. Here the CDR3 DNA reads TGTGCCAGCACCTTGGACGGGAACTATGGCTACACCTTC. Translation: CASTLDGNYGYTF.

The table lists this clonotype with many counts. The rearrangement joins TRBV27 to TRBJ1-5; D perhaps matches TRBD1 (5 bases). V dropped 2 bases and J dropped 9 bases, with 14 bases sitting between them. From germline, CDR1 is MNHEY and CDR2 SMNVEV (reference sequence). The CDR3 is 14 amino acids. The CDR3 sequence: CASSLASGTWPQHF. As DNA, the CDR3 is TGTGCCAGCAGTTTAGCTTCGGGGACTTGGCCCCAGCATTTT.

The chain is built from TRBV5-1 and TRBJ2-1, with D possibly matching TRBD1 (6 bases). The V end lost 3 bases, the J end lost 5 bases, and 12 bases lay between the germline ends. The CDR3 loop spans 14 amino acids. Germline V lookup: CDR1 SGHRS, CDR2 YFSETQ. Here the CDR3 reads CASSWGTLDNEQFF. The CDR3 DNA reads TGCGCCAGCAGCTGGGGGACACTCGACAATGAGCAGTTCTTC.

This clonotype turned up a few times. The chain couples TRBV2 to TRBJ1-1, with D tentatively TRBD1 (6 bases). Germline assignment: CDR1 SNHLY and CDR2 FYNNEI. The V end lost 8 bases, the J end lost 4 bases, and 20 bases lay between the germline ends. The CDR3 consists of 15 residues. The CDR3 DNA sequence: TGTGCCAGCGGAATAACGACAGGATGGGGCACTGAAGCTTTCTTT. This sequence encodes CASGITTGWGTEAFF.

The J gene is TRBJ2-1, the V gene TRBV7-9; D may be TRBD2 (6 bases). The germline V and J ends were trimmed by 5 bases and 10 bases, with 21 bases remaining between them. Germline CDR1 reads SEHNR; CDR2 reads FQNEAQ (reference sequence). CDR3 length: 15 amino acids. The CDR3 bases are TGTGCCAGCAGCGCCCCATCACTAGCCTTTGGCGAGCAGTTCTTC. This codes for CASSAPSLAFGEQFF.

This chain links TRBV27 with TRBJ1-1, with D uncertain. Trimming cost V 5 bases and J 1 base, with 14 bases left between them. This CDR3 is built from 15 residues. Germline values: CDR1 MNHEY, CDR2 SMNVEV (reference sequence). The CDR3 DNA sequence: TGTGCCAGCAGTCTGGTTAGTTCGGGGAACACTGAAGCTTTCTTT. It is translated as CASSLVSSGNTEAFF.

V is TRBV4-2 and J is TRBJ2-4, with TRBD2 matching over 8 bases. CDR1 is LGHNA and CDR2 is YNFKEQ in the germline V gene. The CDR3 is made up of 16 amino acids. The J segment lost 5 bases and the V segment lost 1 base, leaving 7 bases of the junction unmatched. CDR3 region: CASSQVTGGAQNIQYF. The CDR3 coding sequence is TGTGCCAGCAGCCAAGTTACCGGGGGGGCTCAAAACATTCAGTACTTC.

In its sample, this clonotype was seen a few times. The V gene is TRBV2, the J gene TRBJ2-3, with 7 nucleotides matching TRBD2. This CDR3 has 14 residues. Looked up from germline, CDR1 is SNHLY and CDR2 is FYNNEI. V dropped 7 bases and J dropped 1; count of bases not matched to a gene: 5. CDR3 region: CASKTGGGTDTQYF. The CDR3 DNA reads TGTGCCAGCAAGACGGGGGGAGGCACAGATACGCAGTATTTT.

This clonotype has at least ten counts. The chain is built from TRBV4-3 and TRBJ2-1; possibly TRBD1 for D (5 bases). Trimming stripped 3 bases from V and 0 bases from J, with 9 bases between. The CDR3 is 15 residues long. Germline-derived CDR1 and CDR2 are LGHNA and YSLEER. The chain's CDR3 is CASSQTETSYNEQFF. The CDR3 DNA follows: TGCGCCAGCAGCCAGACAGAAACCTCCTACAATGAGCAGTTCTTC.

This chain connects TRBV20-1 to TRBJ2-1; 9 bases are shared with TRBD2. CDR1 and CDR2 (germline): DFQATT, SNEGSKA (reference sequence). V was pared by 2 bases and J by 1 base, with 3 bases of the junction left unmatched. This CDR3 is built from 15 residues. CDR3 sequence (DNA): TGCAGTGCTAGACTTCTAGCGGGATCCTACAATGAGCAGTTCTTC. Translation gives CSARLLAGSYNEQFF.

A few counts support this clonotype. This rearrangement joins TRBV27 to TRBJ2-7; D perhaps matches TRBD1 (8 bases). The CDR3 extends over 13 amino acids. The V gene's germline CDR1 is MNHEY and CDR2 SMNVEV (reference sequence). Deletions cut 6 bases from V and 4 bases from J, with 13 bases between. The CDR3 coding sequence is TGTGCCAGCAGAACAGGGGGGGTTTACGAGCAGTACTTC. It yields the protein CASRTGGVYEQYF.

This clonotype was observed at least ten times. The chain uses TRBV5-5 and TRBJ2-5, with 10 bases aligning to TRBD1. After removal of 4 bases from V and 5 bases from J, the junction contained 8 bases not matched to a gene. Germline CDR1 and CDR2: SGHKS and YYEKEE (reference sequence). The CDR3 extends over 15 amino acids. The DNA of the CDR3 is TGTGCCAGCAGCCCCTTTTTGGGACAGGGGGAGACCCAGTACTTC. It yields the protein CASSPFLGQGETQYF.

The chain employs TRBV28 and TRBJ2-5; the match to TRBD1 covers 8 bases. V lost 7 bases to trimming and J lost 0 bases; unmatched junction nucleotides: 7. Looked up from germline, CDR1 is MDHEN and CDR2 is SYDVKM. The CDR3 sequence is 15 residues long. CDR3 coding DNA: TGTGCCAGCACCCGACAGGGGACCGACCAAGAGACCCAGTACTTC. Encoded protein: CASTRQGTDQETQYF.

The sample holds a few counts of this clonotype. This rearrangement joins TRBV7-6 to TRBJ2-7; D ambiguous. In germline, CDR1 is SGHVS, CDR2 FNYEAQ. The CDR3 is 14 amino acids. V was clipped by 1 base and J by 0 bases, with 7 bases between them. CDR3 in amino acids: CASSLDDTSYEQYF. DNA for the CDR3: TGTGCCAGCAGCTTAGACGACACCTCCTACGAGCAGTACTTC.

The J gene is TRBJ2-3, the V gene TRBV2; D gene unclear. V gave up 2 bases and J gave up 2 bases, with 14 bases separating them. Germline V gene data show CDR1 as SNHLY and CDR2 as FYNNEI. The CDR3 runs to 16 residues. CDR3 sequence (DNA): TGTGCCAGCAGTGAATGGCTAGGTCGCGACACAGATACGCAGTATTTT. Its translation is CASSEWLGRDTDTQYF.

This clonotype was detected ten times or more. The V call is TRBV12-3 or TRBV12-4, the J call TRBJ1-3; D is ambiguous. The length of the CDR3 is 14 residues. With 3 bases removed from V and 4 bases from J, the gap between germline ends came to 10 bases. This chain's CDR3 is CASSFASTGNTIYF. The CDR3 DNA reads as TGTGCCAGCAGTTTCGCCTCAACCGGAAACACCATATATTTT.

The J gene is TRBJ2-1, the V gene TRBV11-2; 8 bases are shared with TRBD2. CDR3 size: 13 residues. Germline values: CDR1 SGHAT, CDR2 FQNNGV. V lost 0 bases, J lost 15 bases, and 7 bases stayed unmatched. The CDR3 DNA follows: TGTGCCAGCAGCTTAGACTTGGGACTAGGGGGGTTCTTC. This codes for CASSLDLGLGGFF.

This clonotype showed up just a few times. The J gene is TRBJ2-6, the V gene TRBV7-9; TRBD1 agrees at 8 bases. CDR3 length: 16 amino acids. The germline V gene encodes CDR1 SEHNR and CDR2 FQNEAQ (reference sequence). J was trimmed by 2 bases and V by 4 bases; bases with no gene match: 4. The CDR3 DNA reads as TGTGCCAGCAGCTATTCGACAGGGGCTGGGGCCAACGTCCTGACTTTC. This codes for CASSYSTGAGANVLTF. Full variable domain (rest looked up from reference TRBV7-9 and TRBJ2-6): DTGVSQNPRHKITKRGQNVTFRCDPISEHNRLYWYRQTLGQGPEFLTYFQNEAQLEKSRLLSDRFSAERPKGSFSTLEIQRTEQGDSAMYLCASSYSTGAGANVLTFGAGSRLTVL.

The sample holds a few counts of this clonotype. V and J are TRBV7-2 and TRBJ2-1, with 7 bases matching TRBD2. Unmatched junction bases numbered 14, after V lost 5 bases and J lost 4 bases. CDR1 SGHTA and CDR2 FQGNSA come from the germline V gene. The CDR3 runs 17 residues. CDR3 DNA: TGTGCCAGCAGCAACACGGGGGGACCCGTACCGTACAATGAGCAGTTCTTC. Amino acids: CASSNTGGPVPYNEQFF.

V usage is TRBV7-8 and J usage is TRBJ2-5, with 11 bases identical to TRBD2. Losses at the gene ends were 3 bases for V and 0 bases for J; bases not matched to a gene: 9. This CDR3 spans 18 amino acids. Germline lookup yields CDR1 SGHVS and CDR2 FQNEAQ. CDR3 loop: CASSLTLAGEGNQETQYF. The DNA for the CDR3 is TGTGCCAGCAGCTTGACACTAGCGGGAGAGGGGAACCAAGAGACCCAGTACTTC.